These 3 T cell receptor beta chains were all obtained from the same sample, sequenced in a study of blood T cell repertoires in COVID-19 (dated by TCRdb to 2018 to 2021). The receptor library was made with the immunoSEQ multiplex PCR assay. Drawn from immuneACCESS, this table holds only the in-frame rearrangements with V and J called that TCRdb kept. Clones are partly lost; checked studies trace under half to an unresolved V gene and leave the rest unexplained. In all, the sample holds approximately 65,000 clones, and roughly 87% of those were seen once. In total, the top ten clones hold under 0.6% of the sample. The source material was peripheral blood. These receptors originate from a man aged 45-65 years with COVID-19, enrolled during active disease.

This clone was seen once. The V call is TRBV3-1 (or the pseudogene TRBV3-2), the J call TRBJ1-2; D might be TRBD1 (6 bases). Germline V lookup: CDR1 LGHDT, CDR2 YNNKEL (reference sequence). The CDR3 length is 16 residues. V was trimmed by 0 bases and J by 7 bases, leaving 18 bases between them. The DNA for the CDR3 is TGTGCCAGCAGCCAAGAGGCAGGGGACCTATTTCGTGGCTACACCTTC. This sequence encodes CASSQEAGDLFRGYTF.

The CDR3 coding sequence is TGCGCCAGCAGGGGACAGGGTACTAACTATGGCTACACCTTC. Protein sequence: CASRGQGTNYGYTF. The chain uses TRBV5-1 and TRBJ1-2; 9 bases are shared with TRBD1. The germline gives CDR1 SGHRS, CDR2 YFSETQ. V lost 5 bases, J lost 0 bases, and 2 bases stayed unmatched. The CDR3 consists of 14 residues.

V and J are TRBV7-6 and TRBJ1-1; the match to TRBD1 covers 8 bases. CDR3 length: 18 residues. Germline V gene sequence: CDR1 SGHVS, CDR2 FNYEAQ. J lost 4 bases, V lost 2 bases, and 15 bases had no gene match. CDR3 in DNA: TGTGCCAGCAGCTTAAGGGCCCAGACAGGGGCCATCCGCACTGAAGCTTTCTTT. It yields the protein CASSLRAQTGAIRTEAFF.